The rows below give T cell receptor beta chains drawn from one sample of a study of quantifying T cell responses using KT2 cells. TCRdb recomputed calls from the UMI-ligation and nested PCR reads with MiXCR, one row per CDR3 protein. The sample includes 25,000 to 40,000 distinct CDR3 sequences, approximately 10% of them seen just once. The material sequenced was PBMCs spiked with cells of the T cell clone KT2. These receptors came from a human donor. The CDR3 runs from the conserved cysteine through the conserved F or W. Fields, in order: D gene, clone size, J gene, V gene, CDR3 DNA, CDR3 protein. The D gene is left open where the match is weak. Not all rows give a size; the values are once, few, many and, for expanded clones, a class.

. many TRBJ1-1 TRBV20-1 TGCAGTGCTAGAGTTGGGTCCAGCGGGAACACTGAAGCTTTCTTT CSARVGSSGNTEAFF
. many TRBJ1-1 TRBV6-5 TGTGCCAGCAGTTCATCAACAGGGTATGCTTTCTTT CASSSSTGYAFF
. many TRBJ2-7 TRBV21-1 TGTGCCAGCAGCAAGCGACAGGCCTACGAGCAGTACTTC CASSKRQAYEQYF
. few TRBJ2-1 TRBV6-1 TGTGCCAGCAGTCTAGTTACAGGGAGTGCATACAATGAGCAGTTCTTC CASSLVTGSAYNEQFF
. few TRBJ2-1 TRBV6-5 TGTGCCAGCAGTTACTCGAGGACCCTCAATGAGCAGTTCTTC CASSYSRTLNEQFF
. few TRBJ1-2 TRBV7-9 TGTGCCAGCAGCCCGTACAGGAGTACTAACTATGGCTACACCTTC CASSPYRSTNYGYTF
. many TRBJ2-5 TRBV6-6 TGTGCCAGCAGCCCTCAGGGGCCCCAAGAGACCCAGTACTTC CASSPQGPQETQYF
TRBD2 . TRBJ2-1 TRBV7-3 TGTGCCAGCAGCTTAACCGGGGGGGGCTCCTACAATGAGCAGTTCTTC CASSLTGGGSYNEQFF
TRBD2 . TRBJ2-5 TRBV5-1 TGCGCCAGCAGCTTTGGACTAGCGGGGAAAGAGACCCAGTACTTC CASSFGLAGKETQYF
. few TRBJ2-7 TRBV10-3 TGTGCCATCAGTGACTCAACTTCCTACGAGCAGTACTTC CAISDSTSYEQYF
. few TRBJ1-5 TRBV12-3/TRBV12-4 TGTGCCAGCAGTTCCCGGCGGGGGACCGAGTCCCAGCATTTT CASSSRRGTESQHF
TRBD1 many TRBJ2-2 TRBV20-1 TGCAGTGCTAGAACCAGGGGGCAGGCCGGGGAGCTGTTTTTT CSARTRGQAGELFF
. many TRBJ2-2 TRBV12-3/TRBV12-4 TGTGCCAGCACTACAGGGTGGTGGGGGGAGCTGTTTTTT CASTTGWWGELFF
TRBD1 many TRBJ2-4 TRBV10-3 TGTGCCATCAGTGAGCCGAGGACAGGGGTGACCAAAAACATTCAGTACTTC CAISEPRTGVTKNIQYF
TRBD1 many TRBJ2-1 TRBV30 TGTGCCTGGAGCCCACGAGACAGGGGGCCGAATGAGCAGTTCTTC CAWSPRDRGPNEQFF
. . TRBJ1-5 TRBV4-1 TGCGCCAGCAGCCAACCTGACAGTGTCAATCAGCCCCAGCATTTT CASSQPDSVNQPQHF
. . TRBJ2-3 TRBV14 TGTGCCAGCAGCAAGGGTACCACGCAGTATTTT CASSKGTTQYF
TRBD2 many TRBJ2-3 TRBV2 TGTGCCAGCAGTGAAAGAATAGCGGGGATCACAGATACGCAGTATTTT CASSERIAGITDTQYF
. few TRBJ2-1 TRBV12-3/TRBV12-4 TGTGCCAGCAGTTTAGGGAGTAGGAATGAGCAGTTCTTC CASSLGSRNEQFF